This entry concerns a single T cell receptor beta chain. Its target is not known. The data were obtained in a study of blood T cells in healthy people across ages. Findings of the study overall: With age, beta diversity per million T cells declined roughly linearly, significantly by 40. Long-lived donors had more naive CD4+ cells and higher diversity than aged donors.

The authors ran a second PCR of roughly 6 to 11 cycles using a sample-barcoded 5' primer and a J-beta primer mix. From the 5' RACE reads, TCRdb called clonotypes with MiXCR, one entry per CDR3 protein. This sample has about 970,000 distinct CDR3 sequences, with just over 50% found just once. Extraction of total RNA produced a minimum of 6 micrograms from each sample. The TCR comes from a woman aged 55-70 years in good health. The sequenced sample consisted of blood.

The CDR3 DNA sequence: TGCGCCAGCAGCCTCGGACAGGTTGAGGAAAAACTGTTTTTT. It specifies CASSLGQVEEKLFF. V is TRBV4-1 and J is TRBJ1-4; 7 bases map to TRBD1. J lost 8 bases, V lost 4 bases, and 7 bases had no gene match. The CDR3 is made up of 14 amino acids. Germline-derived CDR1 and CDR2 are MGHRA and YSYEKL.